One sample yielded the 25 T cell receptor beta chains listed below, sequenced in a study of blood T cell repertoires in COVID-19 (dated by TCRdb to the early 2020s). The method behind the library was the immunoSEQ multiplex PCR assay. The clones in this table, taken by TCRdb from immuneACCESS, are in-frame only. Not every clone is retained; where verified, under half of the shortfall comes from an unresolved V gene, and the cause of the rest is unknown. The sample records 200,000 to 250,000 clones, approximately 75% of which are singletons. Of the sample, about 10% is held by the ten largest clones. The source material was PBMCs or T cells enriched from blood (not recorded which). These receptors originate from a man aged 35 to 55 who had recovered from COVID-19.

CDR3 in amino acids: CASSMLQGSSYEQYF. CDR3 bases: TGTGCCAGTAGTATGCTTCAGGGTAGCTCCTACGAGCAGTACTTC. The chain links TRBV19 to TRBJ2-7; perhaps TRBD1 as D (5 bases). The CDR3 sequence is 15 residues long. V dropped 3 bases and J dropped 0 bases, with 12 bases sitting between them. Germline V gene sequence: CDR1 LNHDA, CDR2 SQIVND (reference sequence).

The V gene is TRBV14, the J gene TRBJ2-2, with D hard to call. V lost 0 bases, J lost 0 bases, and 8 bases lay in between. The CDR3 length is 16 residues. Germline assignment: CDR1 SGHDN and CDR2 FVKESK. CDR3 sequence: CASSQDEQTNTGELFF. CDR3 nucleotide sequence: TGTGCCAGCAGCCAAGATGAACAGACGAACACCGGGGAGCTGTTTTTT.

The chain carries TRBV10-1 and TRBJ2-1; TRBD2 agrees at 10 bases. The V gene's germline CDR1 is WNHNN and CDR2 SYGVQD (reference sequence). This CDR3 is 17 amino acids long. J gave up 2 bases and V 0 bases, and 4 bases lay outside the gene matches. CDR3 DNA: TGCGCCAGCAGTGAGTCTTTAGCGGGGGGCACCTACAATGAGCAGTTCTTC. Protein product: CASSESLAGGTYNEQFF.

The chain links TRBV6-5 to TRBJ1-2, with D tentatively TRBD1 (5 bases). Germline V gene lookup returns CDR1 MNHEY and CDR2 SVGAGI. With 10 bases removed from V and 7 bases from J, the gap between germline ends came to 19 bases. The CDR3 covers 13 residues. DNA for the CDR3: TGTGCCACGGGGACTCCCTCGCAGTTTGGCTACACCTTC. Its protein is CATGTPSQFGYTF.

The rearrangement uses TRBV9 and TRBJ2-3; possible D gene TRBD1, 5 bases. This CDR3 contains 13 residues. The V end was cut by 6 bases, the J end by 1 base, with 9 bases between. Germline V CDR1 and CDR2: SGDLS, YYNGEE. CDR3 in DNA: TGTGCCAGCAAGCAGGGCGGCACAGATACGCAGTATTTT. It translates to CASKQGGTDTQYF.

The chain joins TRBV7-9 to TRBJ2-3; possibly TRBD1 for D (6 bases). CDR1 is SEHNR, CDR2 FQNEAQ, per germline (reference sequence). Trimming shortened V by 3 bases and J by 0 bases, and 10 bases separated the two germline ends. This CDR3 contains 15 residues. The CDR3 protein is CASSFGQTSTDTQYF. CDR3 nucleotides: TGTGCCAGCAGCTTCGGACAGACTAGCACAGATACGCAGTATTTT.

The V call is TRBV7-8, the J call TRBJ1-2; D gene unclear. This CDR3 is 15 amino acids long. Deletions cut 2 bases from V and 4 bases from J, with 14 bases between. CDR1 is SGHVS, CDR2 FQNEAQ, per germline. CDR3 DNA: TGTGCCAGCAGCTTAATCGGGCTCGGGAGCTATGGCTACACCTTC. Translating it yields CASSLIGLGSYGYTF.

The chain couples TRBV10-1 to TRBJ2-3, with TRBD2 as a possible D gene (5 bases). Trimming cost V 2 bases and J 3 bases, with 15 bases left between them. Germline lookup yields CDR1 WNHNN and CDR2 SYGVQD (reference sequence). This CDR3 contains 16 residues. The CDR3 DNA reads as TGCGCCAGCAGTGAGGAGGCGGGCGGGTTTACAGATACGCAGTATTTT. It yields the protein CASSEEAGGFTDTQYF.

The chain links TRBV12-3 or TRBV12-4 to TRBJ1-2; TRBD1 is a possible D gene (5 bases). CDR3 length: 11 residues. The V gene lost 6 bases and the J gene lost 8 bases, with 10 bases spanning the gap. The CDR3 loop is CASSRQSGYTF. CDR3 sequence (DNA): TGTGCCAGCAGCAGACAGTCAGGCTACACCTTC.

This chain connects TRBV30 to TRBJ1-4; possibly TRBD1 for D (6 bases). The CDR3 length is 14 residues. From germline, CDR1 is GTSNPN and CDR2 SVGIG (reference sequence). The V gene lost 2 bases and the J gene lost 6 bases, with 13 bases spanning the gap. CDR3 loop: CAWSSTGTDEKLFF. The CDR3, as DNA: TGTGCCTGGAGTAGCACAGGGACGGATGAAAAACTGTTTTTT.

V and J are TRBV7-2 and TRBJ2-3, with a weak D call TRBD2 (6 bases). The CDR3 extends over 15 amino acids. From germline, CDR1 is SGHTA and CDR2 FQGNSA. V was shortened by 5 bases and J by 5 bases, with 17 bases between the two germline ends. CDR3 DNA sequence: TGTGCCAGCAGCCAAGGGCTAGCGAGACGAGATACGCAGTATTTT. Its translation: CASSQGLARRDTQYF.

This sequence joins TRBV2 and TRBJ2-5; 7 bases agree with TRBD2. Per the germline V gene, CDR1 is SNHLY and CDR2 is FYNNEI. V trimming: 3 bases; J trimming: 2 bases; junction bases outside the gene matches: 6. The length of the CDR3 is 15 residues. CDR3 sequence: CASSERGGLQETQYF. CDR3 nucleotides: TGTGCCAGCAGTGAGAGGGGAGGGCTTCAAGAGACCCAGTACTTC.

DNA for the CDR3: TGTGCCAGCAGTTTCTCAGGGTTAGATGGCTACACCTTC. Encoded protein: CASSFSGLDGYTF. This rearrangement joins TRBV12-3 or TRBV12-4 to TRBJ1-2, with D tentatively TRBD1 (5 bases). The CDR3 is 13 residues long. V dropped 3 bases and J dropped 6 bases, with 11 bases sitting between them.

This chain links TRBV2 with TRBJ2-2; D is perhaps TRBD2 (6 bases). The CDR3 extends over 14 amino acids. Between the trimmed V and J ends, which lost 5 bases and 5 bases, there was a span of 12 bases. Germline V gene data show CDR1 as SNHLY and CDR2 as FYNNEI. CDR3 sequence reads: CASSTLGGTGELFF. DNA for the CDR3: TGTGCCAGCAGTACTCTCGGGGGTACCGGGGAGCTGTTTTTT.

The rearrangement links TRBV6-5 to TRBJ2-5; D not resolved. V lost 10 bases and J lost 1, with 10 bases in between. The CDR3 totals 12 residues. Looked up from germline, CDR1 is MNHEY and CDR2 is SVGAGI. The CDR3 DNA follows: TGTGCCACCGCGGAAGCCCAAGAGACCCAGTACTTC. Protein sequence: CATAEAQETQYF.

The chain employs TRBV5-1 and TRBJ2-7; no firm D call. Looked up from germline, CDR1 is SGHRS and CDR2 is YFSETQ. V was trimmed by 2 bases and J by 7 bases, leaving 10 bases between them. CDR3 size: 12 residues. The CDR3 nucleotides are TGCGCCAGCAGCTTAGCTTCGAGGGAGCAGTACTTC. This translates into CASSLASREQYF.

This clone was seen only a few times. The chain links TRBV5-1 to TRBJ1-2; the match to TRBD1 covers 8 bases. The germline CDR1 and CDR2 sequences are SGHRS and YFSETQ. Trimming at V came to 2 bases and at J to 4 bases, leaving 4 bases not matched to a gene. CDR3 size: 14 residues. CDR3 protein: CASSFGQGPYGYTF. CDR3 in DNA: TGCGCCAGCAGCTTTGGACAGGGACCCTATGGCTACACCTTC.

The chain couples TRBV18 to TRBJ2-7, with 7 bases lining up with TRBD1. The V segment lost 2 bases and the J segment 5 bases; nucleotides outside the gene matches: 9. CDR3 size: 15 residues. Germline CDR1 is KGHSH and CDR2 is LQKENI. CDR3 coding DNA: TGTGCCAGCTCACCAGAAGGGTACAGGGGAAACGAGCAGTACTTC. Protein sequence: CASSPEGYRGNEQYF. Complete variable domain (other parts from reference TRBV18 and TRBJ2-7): NAGVMQNPRHLVRRRGQEARLRCSPMKGHSHVYWYRQLPEEGLKFMVYLQKENIIDESGMPKERFSAEFPKEGPSILRIQQVVRGDSAAYFCASSPEGYRGNEQYFGPGTRLTVT.

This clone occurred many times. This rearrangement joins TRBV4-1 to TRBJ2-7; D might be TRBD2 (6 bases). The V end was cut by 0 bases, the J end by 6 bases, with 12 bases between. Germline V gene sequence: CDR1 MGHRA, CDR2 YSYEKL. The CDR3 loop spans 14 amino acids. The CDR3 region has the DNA TGCGCCAGCAGCCAAGAATCGGAGGGCATCGAGCAGTACTTC. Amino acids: CASSQESEGIEQYF.

This CDR3 reads CASSQYRGNEQFF. In DNA, the CDR3 is TGTGCCAGCAGCCAGTACAGGGGGAATGAGCAGTTCTTC. The chain carries TRBV4-2 and TRBJ2-1; TRBD1 matches 8 bases. Losses at the gene ends were 3 bases for V and 7 bases for J; bases not matched to a gene: 2. Germline assignment: CDR1 LGHNA and CDR2 YNFKEQ. The CDR3 contains 13 residues.

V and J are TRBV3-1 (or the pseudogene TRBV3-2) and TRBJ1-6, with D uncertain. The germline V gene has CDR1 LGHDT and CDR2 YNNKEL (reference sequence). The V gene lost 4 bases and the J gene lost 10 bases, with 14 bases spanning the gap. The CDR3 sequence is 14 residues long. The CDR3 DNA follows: TGTGCCAGCAGCCTTCTATCCCTTAACTCACCCCTCCACTTT. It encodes CASSLLSLNSPLHF.

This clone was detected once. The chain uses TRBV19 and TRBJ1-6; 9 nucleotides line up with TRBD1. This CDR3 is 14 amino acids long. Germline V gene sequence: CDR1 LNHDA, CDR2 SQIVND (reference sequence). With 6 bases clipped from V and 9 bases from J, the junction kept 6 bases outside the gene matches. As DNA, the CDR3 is TGTGCCAGTAGCCGGACAGGGGACATTTCACCCCTCCACTTT. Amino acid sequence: CASSRTGDISPLHF.

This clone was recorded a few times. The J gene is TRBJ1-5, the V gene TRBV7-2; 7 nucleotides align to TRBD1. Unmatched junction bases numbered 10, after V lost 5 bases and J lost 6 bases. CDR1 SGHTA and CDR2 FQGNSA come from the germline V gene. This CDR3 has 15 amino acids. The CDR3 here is CASSPWTGGTQPQHF. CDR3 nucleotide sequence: TGTGCCAGCAGCCCATGGACAGGAGGTACTCAGCCCCAGCATTTT. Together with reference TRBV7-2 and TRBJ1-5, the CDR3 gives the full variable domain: GAGVSQSPSNKVTEKGKDVELRCDPISGHTALYWYRQSLGQGLEFLIYFQGNSAPDKSGLPSDRFSAERTGGSVSTLTIQRTQQEDSAVYLCASSPWTGGTQPQHFGDGTRLSIL.

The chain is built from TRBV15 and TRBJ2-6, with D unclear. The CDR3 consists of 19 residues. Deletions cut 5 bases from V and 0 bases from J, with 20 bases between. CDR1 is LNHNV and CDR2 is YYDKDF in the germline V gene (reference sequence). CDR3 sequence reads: CATSSYLGRSSSGANVLTF. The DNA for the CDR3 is TGTGCCACCAGCTCCTACCTGGGCAGGTCGAGCTCTGGGGCCAACGTCCTGACTTTC.

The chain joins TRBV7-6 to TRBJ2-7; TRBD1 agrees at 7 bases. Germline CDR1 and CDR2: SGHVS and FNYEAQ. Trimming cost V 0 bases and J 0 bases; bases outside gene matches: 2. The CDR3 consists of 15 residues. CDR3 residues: CASSLAQGLSYEQYF. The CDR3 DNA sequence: TGTGCCAGCAGCTTAGCACAGGGGCTCTCCTACGAGCAGTACTTC.